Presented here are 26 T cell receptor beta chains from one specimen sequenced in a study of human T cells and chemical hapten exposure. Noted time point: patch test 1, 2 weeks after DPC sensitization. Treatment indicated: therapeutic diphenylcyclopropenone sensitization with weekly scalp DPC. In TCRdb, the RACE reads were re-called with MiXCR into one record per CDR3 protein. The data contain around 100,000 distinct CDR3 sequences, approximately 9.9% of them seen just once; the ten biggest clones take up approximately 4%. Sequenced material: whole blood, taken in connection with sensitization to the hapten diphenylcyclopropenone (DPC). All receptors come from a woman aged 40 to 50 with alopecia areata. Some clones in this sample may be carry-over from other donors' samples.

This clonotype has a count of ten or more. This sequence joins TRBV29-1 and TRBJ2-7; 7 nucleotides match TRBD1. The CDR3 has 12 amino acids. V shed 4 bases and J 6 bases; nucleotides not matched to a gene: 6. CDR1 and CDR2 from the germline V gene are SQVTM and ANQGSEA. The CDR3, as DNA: TGCAGCGTTGCTTTTCCAGGGGGCGAGCAGTACTTC. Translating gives CSVAFPGGEQYF.

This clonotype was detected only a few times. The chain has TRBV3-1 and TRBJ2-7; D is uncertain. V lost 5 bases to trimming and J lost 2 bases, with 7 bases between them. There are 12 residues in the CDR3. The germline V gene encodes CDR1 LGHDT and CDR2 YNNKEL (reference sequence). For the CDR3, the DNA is TGTGCCAGCAGCTCCAGTACCTACGAGCAGTACTTC. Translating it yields CASSSSTYEQYF.

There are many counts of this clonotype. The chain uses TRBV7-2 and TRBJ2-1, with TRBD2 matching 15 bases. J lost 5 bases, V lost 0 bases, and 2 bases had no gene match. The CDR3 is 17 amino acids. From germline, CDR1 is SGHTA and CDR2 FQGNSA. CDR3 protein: CASSLAGTSGRNNEQFF. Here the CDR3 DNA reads TGTGCCAGCAGCTTAGCGGGGACTAGCGGGAGGAACAATGAGCAGTTCTTC. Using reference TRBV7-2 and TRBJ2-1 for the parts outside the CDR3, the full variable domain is GAGVSQSPSNKVTEKGKDVELRCDPISGHTALYWYRQSLGQGLEFLIYFQGNSAPDKSGLPSDRFSAERTGGSVSTLTIQRTQQEDSAVYLCASSLAGTSGRNNEQFFGPGTRLTVL.

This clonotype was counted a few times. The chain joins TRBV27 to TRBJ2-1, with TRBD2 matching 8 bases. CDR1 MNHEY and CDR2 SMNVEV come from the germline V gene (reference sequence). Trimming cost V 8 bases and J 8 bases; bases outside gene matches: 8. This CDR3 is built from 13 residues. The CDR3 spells CASRGGGEDEQFF. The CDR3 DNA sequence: TGTGCCAGCCGGGGGGGTGGAGAGGATGAGCAGTTCTTC.

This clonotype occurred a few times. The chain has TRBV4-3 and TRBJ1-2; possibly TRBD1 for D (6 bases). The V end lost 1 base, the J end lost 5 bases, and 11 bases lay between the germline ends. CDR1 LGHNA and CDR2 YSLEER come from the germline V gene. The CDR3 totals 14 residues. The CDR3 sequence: CASSQGVQGYGYTF. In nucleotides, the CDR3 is TGCGCCAGCAGCCAAGGGGTACAGGGTTATGGCTACACCTTC.

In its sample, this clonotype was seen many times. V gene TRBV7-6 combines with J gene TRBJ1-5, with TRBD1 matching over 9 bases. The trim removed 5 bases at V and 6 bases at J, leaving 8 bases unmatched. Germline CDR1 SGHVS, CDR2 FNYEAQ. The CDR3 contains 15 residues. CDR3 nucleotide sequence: TGTGCCAGCAGCACCGGGACAGGGAGAGGTCAGCCCCAGCATTTT. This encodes CASSTGTGRGQPQHF.

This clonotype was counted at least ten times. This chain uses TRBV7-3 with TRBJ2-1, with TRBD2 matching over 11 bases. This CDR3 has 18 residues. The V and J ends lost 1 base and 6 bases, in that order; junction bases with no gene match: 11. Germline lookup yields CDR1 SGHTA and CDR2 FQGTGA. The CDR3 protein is CASSLKPILAGGFNEQFF. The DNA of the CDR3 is TGTGCCAGCAGCTTAAAGCCCATCCTAGCGGGGGGCTTCAATGAGCAGTTCTTC.

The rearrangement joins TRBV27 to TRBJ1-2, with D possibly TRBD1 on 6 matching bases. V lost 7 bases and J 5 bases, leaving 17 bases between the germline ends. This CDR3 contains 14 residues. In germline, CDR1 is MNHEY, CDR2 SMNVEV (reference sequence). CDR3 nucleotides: TGTGCCAGCACCCGAAACAGGGAACGGTATGGCTACACCTTC. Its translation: CASTRNRERYGYTF.

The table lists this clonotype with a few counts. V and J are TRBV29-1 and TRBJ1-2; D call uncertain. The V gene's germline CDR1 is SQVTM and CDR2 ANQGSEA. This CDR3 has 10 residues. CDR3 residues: CTTSGYGYTF. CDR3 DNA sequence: TGCACCACTTCAGGCTATGGCTACACCTTC. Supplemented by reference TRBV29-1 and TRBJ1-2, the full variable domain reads SAVISQKPSRDICQRGTSLTIQCQVDSQVTMMFWYRQQPGQSLTLIATANQGSEATYESGFVIDKFPISRPNLTFSTLTVSNMSPEDSSIYLCTTSGYGYTFGSGTRLTVV.

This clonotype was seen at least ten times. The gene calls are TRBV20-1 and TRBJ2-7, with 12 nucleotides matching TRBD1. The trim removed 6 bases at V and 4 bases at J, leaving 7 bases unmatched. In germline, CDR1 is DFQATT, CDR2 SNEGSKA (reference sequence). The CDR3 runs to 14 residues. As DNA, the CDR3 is TGCAGTGCCCCTCTGGGACAGGGGGCGTACGAGCAGTACTTC. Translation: CSAPLGQGAYEQYF.

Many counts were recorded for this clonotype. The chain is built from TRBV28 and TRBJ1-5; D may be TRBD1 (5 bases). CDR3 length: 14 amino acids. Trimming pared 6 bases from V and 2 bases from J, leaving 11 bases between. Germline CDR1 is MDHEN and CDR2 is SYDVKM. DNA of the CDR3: TGTGCCAGCAGCATAATGGGGGGCAATCAGCCCCAGCATTTT. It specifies CASSIMGGNQPQHF. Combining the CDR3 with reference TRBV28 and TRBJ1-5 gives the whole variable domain DVKVTQSSRYLVKRTGEKVFLECVQDMDHENMFWYRQDPGLGLRLIYFSYDVKMKEKGDIPEGYSVSREKKERFSLILESASTNQTSMYLCASSIMGGNQPQHFGDGTRLSIL.

The CDR3 loop is CASSQEGSTTNEKLFF. The DNA for the CDR3 is TGTGCCAGCAGCCAAGAGGGCAGTACAACTAATGAAAAACTGTTTTTT. The rearrangement uses TRBV4-2 and TRBJ1-4; D unclear. This CDR3 has 16 residues. CDR1 is LGHNA and CDR2 is YNFKEQ in the germline V gene. V was clipped by 0 bases and J by 0 bases, with 8 bases between them.

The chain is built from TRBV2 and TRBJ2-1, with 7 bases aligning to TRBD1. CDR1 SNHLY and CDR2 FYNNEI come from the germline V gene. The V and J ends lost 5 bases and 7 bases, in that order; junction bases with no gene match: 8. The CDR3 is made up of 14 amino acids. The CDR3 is CASSYRQGMNEQFF. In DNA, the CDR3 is TGTGCCAGCAGTTACCGACAGGGAATGAATGAGCAGTTCTTC.

CDR3 DNA: TGTGCCAGCAGCTTAGTAAGCCTCTATGGCTACACCTTC. It codes for CASSLVSLYGYTF. The chain combines TRBV11-2 with TRBJ1-2; D unclear. Trimming left V 1 base short and J 4 bases short, with 7 bases between. Looked up from germline, CDR1 is SGHAT and CDR2 is FQNNGV. This CDR3 has 13 amino acids.

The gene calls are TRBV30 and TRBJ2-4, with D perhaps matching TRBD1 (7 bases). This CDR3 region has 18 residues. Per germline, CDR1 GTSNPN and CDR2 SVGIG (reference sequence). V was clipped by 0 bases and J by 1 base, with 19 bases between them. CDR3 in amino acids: CAWSVRVAGGTAKNIQYF. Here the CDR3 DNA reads TGTGCCTGGAGTGTACGGGTAGCAGGGGGGACGGCCAAAAACATTCAGTACTTC.

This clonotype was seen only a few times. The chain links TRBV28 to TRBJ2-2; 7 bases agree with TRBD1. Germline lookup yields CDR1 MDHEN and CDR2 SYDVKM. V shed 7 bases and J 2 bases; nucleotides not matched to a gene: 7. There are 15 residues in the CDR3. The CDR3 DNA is TGTGCCAGCACCCGAAAGGGGGCAAACACCGGGGAGCTGTTTTTT. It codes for CASTRKGANTGELFF.

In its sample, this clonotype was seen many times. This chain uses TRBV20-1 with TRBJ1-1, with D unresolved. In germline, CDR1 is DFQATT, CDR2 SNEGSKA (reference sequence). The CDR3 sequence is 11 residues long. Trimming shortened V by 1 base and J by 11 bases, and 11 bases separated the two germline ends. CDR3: CSARVRREAFF. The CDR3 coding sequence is TGCAGTGCTAGAGTGAGGCGGGAGGCTTTCTTT.

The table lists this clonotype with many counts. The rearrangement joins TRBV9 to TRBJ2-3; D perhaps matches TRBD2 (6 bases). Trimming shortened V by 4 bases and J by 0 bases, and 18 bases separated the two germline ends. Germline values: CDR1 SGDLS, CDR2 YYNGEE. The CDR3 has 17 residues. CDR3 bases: TGTGCCAGCAGCCCTGCATACGGGAGCTCTAGCACAGATACGCAGTATTTT. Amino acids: CASSPAYGSSSTDTQYF.

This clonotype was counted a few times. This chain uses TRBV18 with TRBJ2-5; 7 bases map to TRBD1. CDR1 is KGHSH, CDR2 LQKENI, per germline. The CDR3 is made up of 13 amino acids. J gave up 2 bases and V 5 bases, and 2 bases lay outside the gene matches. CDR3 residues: CASSMGQQETQYF. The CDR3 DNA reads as TGTGCCAGCTCAATGGGACAGCAAGAGACCCAGTACTTC. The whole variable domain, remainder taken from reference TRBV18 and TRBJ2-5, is NAGVMQNPRHLVRRRGQEARLRCSPMKGHSHVYWYRQLPEEGLKFMVYLQKENIIDESGMPKERFSAEFPKEGPSILRIQQVVRGDSAAYFCASSMGQQETQYFGPGTRLLVL.

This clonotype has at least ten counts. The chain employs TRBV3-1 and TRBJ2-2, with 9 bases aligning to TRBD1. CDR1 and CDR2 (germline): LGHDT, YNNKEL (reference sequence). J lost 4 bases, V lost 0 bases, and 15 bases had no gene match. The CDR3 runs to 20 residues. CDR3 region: CASSQEGASPRTGATGELFF. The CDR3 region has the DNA TGTGCCAGCAGCCAAGAGGGGGCCTCACCTAGGACAGGGGCCACCGGGGAGCTGTTTTTT.

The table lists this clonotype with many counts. CDR3 DNA sequence: TGTGCCAGCACCCTCAACACTGAAGCTTTCTTT. As protein: CASTLNTEAFF. The chain employs TRBV7-2 and TRBJ1-1; D is ambiguous. Trimming removed 7 bases from V and 2 bases from J, with 5 bases in between. Germline loops: CDR1 SGHTA, CDR2 FQGNSA. The CDR3 is 11 residues long.

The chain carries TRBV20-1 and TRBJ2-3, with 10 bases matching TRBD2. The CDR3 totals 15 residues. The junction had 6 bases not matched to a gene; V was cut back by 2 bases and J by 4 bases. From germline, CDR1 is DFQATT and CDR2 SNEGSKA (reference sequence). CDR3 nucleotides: TGCAGTGCTAGACTAGCGGGAGAGGGGTCAGATACGCAGTATTTT. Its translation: CSARLAGEGSDTQYF.

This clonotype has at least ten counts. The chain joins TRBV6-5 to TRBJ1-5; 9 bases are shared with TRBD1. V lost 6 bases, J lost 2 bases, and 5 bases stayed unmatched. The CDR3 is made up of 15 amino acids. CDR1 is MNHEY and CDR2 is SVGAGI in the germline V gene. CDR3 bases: TGTGCCAGCAGCGGACAGGGGCAGGGCAATCAGCCCCAGCATTTT. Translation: CASSGQGQGNQPQHF.

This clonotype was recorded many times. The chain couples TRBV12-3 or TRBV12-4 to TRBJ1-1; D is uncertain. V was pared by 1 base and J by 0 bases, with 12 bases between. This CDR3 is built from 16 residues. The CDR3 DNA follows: TGTGCCAGCAGTTTAGGGATAGGGAGAATGAACACTGAAGCTTTCTTT. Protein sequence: CASSLGIGRMNTEAFF.

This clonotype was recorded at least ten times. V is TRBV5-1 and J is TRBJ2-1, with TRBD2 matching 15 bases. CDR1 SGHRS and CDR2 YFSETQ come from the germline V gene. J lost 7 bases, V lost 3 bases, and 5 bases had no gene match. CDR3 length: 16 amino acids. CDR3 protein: CASSSGLAGGMNEQFF. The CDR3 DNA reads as TGCGCCAGCAGCTCGGGACTAGCGGGAGGTATGAATGAGCAGTTCTTC.

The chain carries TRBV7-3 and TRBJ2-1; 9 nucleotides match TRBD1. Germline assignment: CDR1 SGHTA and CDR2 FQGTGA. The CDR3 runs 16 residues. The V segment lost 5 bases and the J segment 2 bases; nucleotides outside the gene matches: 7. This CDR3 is CASSPAGTGTYNEQFF. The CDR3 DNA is TGTGCCAGCAGCCCCGCGGGGACAGGGACCTACAATGAGCAGTTCTTC.